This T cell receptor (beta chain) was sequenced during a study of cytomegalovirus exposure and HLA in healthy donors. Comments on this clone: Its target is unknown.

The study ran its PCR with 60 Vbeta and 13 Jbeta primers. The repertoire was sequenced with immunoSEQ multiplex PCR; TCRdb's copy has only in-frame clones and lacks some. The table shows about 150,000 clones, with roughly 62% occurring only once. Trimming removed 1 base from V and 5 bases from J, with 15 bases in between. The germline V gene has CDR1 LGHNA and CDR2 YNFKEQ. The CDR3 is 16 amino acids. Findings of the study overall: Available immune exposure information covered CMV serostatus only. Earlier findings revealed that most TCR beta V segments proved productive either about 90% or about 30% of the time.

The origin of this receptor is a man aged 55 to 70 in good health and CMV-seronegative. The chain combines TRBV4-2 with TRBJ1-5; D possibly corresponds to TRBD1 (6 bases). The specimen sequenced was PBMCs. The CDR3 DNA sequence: TGTGCCAGCAGCCAAGTAGGAACAGGGTGGGATCAGCCCCAGCATTTT. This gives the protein CASSQVGTGWDQPQHF.